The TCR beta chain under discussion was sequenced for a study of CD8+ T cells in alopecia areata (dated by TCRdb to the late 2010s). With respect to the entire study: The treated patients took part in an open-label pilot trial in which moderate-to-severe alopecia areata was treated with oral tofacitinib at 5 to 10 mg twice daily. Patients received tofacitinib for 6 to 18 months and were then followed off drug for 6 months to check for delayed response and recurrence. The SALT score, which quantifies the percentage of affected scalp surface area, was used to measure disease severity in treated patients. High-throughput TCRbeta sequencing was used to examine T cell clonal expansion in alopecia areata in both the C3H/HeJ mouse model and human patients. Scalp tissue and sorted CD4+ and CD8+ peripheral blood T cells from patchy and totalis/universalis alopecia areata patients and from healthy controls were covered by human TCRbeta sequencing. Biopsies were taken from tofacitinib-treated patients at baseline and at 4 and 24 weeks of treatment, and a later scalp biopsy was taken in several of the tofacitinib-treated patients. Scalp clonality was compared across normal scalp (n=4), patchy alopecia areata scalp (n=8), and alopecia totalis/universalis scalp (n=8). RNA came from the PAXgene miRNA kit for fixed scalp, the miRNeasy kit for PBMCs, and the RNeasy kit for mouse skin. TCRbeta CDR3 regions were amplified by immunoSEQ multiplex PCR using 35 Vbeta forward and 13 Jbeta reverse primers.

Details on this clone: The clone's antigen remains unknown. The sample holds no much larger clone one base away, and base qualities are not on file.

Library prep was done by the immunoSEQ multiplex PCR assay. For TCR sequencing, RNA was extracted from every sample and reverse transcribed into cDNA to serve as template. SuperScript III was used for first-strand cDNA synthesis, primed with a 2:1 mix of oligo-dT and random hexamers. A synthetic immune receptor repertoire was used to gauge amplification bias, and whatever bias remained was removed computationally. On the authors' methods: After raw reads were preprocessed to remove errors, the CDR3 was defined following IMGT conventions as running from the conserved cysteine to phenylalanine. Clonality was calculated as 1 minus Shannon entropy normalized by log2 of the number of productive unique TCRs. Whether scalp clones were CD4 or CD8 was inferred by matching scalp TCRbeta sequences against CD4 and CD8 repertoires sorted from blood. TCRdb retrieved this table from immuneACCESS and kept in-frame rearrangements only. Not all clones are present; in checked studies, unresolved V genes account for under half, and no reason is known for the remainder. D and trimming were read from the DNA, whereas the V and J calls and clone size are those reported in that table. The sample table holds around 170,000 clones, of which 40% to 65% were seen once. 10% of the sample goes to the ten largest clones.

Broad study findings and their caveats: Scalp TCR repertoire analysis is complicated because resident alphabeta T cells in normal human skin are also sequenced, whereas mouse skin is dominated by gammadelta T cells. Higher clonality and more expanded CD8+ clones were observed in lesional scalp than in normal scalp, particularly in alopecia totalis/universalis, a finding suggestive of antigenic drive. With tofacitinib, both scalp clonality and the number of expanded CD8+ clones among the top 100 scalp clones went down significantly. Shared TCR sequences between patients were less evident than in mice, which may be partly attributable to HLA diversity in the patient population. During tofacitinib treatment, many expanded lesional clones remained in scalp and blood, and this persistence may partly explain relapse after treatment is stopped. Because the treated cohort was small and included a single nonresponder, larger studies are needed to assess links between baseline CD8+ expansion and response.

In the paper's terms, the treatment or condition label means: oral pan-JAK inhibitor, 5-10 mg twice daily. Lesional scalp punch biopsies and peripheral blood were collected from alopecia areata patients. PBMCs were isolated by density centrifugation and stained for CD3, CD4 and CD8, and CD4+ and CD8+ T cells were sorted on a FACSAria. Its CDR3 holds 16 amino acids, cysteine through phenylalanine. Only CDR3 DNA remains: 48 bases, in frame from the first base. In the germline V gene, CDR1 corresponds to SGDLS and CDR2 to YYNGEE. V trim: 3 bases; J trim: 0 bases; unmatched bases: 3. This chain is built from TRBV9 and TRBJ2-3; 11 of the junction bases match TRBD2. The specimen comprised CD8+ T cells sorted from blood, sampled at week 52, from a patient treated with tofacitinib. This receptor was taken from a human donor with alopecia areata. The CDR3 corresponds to CASSATSGASTDTQYF. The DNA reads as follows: TGTGCCAGCAGCGCGACTAGCGGGGCTAGCACAGATACGCAGTATTTT.